This T cell receptor (beta chain) was obtained from a study of blood T cell repertoires in COVID-19. Study in general: Samples came from the United States, Italy and Spain, spanning acute and convalescent COVID-19. In each case, the material was cDNA or gDNA derived from T cells, B-cell-depleted T cells, or PBMCs.

Germline V CDR1 and CDR2: SGHAT, FQNNGV. There are 14 residues in the CDR3. The V gene end was trimmed by 5 bases and the J gene end by 1 base; junction bases not matched to a gene: 5. In the authors' methods: Estimated nucleated cell counts came from reference gene primer amplification. Profiling relied on immunoSEQ multiplex PCR, and the TCRdb table lists in-frame clones only, not all of them. V and J calls and clone size are copied from that table; D and trimming were computed from the DNA. The top ten hold less than 5% of the sample, which has about 60,000 clones, approximately 86% seen once. The table lists this clone with a few counts.

Material: peripheral blood. The J gene is TRBJ2-7, the V gene TRBV11-2, with 7 bases fitting TRBD1. This TCR came from a man aged 55 to 69 with acute or convalescent COVID-19. The CDR3, as DNA: TGTGCCAGCAGCCCCCGGGACAGTTCCTACGAGCAGTACTTC. Amino acids: CASSPRDSSYEQYF. Filled out from reference TRBV11-2 and TRBJ2-7, the complete variable domain reads EAGVAQSPRYKIIEKRQSVAFWCNPISGHATLYWYQQILGQGPKLLIQFQNNGVVDDSQLPKDRFSAERLKGVDSTLKIQPAKLEDSAVYLCASSPRDSSYEQYFGPGTRLTVT.